The 30 T cell receptor beta chains below come from one sample, sequenced in a study of beta chain features in type 1 diabetes. The study reverse transcribed the entire isolated RNA, so it sequenced expressed TCRB transcripts. Sequenced by immunoSEQ multiplex PCR; TCRdb stores in-frame clones only, minus some. The sample shows 350,000 to 450,000 clones, roughly 16% of them seen only once. Input material: naive CD4+ T cells from blood. Every receptor here comes from a woman between 18 and 29 years old in good health.

The chain uses TRBV5-4 and TRBJ2-5, with 10 bases matching TRBD1. Germline loops: CDR1 SGHNT, CDR2 YYREEE (reference sequence). This CDR3 contains 15 residues. V shed 4 bases and J 5 bases; nucleotides not matched to a gene: 8. CDR3 loop: CASSGTGQGLETQYF. The CDR3 DNA reads as TGTGCCAGCAGCGGGACGGGACAGGGGTTGGAGACCCAGTACTTC.

Here the CDR3 reads CASSGGTANYGYTF. CDR3 DNA sequence: TGTGCCAGCAGTGGAGGGACAGCCAACTATGGCTACACCTTC. The rearrangement links TRBV2 to TRBJ1-2, with 7 bases matching TRBD1. CDR1 and CDR2 from the germline V gene are SNHLY and FYNNEI. After removal of 4 bases from V and 2 bases from J, the junction contained 4 bases not matched to a gene. The length of the CDR3 is 14 residues.

This clone turned up a few times. The J gene is TRBJ2-1, the V gene TRBV30; 10 bases fit TRBD2. Losses at the gene ends were 3 bases for V and 3 bases for J; bases not matched to a gene: 8. Looked up from germline, CDR1 is GTSNPN and CDR2 is SVGIG (reference sequence). The CDR3 covers 16 residues. CDR3: CAWRVISGRYYNEQFF. In nucleotides, the CDR3 is TGTGCCTGGAGAGTTATTAGCGGGAGGTACTACAATGAGCAGTTCTTC.

The V gene is TRBV2, the J gene TRBJ1-2, with 8 bases lining up with TRBD1. CDR3 length: 14 residues. After removal of 4 bases from V and 7 bases from J, the junction contained 8 bases not matched to a gene. Germline CDR1 reads SNHLY; CDR2 reads FYNNEI. DNA of the CDR3: TGTGCCAGCAGTGGCGGACAGGGTTTAGTTGGCTACACCTTC. This encodes CASSGGQGLVGYTF. The entire variable domain, with the rest obtained from reference TRBV2 and TRBJ1-2, is as follows: EPEVTQTPSHQVTQMGQEVILRCVPISNHLYFYWYRQILGQKVEFLVSFYNNEISEKSEIFDDQFSVERPDGSNFTLKIRSTKLEDSAMYFCASSGGQGLVGYTFGSGTRLTVV.

The V gene is TRBV23-1, the J gene TRBJ1-2; D is undetermined. TRBV23-1 is an ORF; its function is uncertain. The CDR3 has 15 residues. V lost 4 bases and J 3 bases, leaving 15 bases between the germline ends. DNA of the CDR3: TGCGCCAGCAGTCGAACTCCCCGCAAGTACTATGGCTACACCTTC. It translates to CASSRTPRKYYGYTF.

This chain uses TRBV30 with TRBJ1-4; D not certain. This CDR3 has 13 amino acids. Germline V gene sequence: CDR1 GTSNPN, CDR2 SVGIG (reference sequence). V was pared by 7 bases and J by 0 bases, with 9 bases between. The CDR3 DNA reads TGTGCCTTCTACAGTCCAACTAATGAAAAACTGTTTTTT. Its translation: CAFYSPTNEKLFF.

This clone came up a few times. V is TRBV6-6 and J is TRBJ1-5; possible D gene TRBD1, 6 bases. The V gene's germline CDR1 is MNHNY and CDR2 SVGAGI (reference sequence). V was shortened by 5 bases and J by 4 bases, with 9 bases between the two germline ends. The CDR3 is made up of 13 amino acids. The CDR3 here is CASSVDRNQPQHF. The CDR3 DNA sequence: TGTGCCAGCAGTGTTGACAGGAATCAGCCCCAGCATTTT.

This clone was seen only a few times. The chain combines TRBV29-1 with TRBJ1-1; possible D gene TRBD1, 6 bases. Trimming removed 2 bases from V and 5 bases from J, with 18 bases in between. This CDR3 is built from 15 residues. The germline V gene has CDR1 SQVTM and CDR2 ANQGSEA. The CDR3 DNA is TGCAGCGTTGAAAGGGGGACACTAAGAGGAACTGAAGCTTTCTTT. Its translation is CSVERGTLRGTEAFF.

The chain joins TRBV30 to TRBJ2-1; 11 positions agree with TRBD2. Unmatched junction bases numbered 8, after V lost 2 bases and J lost 8 bases. The germline CDR1 and CDR2 sequences are GTSNPN and SVGIG (reference sequence). CDR3 length: 15 amino acids. CDR3 nucleotide sequence: TGTGCCTGGAGTTTACTAGCGGGAGTCTGGCATGAGCAGTTCTTC. The encoded protein is CAWSLLAGVWHEQFF. Combining the CDR3 with reference TRBV30 and TRBJ2-1 gives the whole variable domain SQTIHQWPATLVQPVGSPLSLECTVEGTSNPNLYWYRQAAGRGLQLLFYSVGIGQISSEVPQNLSASRPQDRQFILSSKKLLLSDSGFYLCAWSLLAGVWHEQFFGPGTRLTVL.

The chain employs TRBV30 and TRBJ2-5; 8 bases agree with TRBD2. V lost 4 bases and J lost 6; bases outside the gene matches: 16. This CDR3 region has 16 residues. Germline V gene data show CDR1 as GTSNPN and CDR2 as SVGIG (reference sequence). CDR3 loop: CAWTRGGSGNGKTQYF. CDR3 coding DNA: TGTGCCTGGACCAGAGGCGGTAGCGGGAATGGAAAGACCCAGTACTTC.

The rearrangement links TRBV7-2 to TRBJ1-2; a weak D match, TRBD1 (5 bases). Germline CDR1 reads SGHTA; CDR2 reads FQGNSA. V was trimmed by 5 bases and J by 3 bases, leaving 10 bases between them. The CDR3 has 13 residues. The CDR3 region is CASSLQGDYGYTF. The CDR3 DNA reads TGTGCCAGCAGCCTTCAGGGTGACTATGGCTACACCTTC.

The V gene is TRBV5-4, the J gene TRBJ1-2; TRBD1 agrees at 9 bases. With V trimmed by 4 bases and J by 8 bases, 15 bases remained unmatched. CDR1 and CDR2 from the germline V gene are SGHNT and YYREEE (reference sequence). The CDR3 length is 16 residues. CDR3 coding DNA: TGTGCCAGCAGCCGTTGGGACACCACAGGGGGCACGGGCTACACCTTC. Encoded protein: CASSRWDTTGGTGYTF.

V gene TRBV7-2 combines with J gene TRBJ2-5; 10 bases align to TRBD1. Germline V lookup: CDR1 SGHTA, CDR2 FQGNSA. V gave up 1 base and J gave up 5 bases; unmatched junction bases: 7. This CDR3 has 16 amino acids. The DNA for the CDR3 is TGTGCCAGCAGCTTAGGCCGACAGGGGGCAGGGGAGACCCAGTACTTC. Protein sequence: CASSLGRQGAGETQYF.

This clone was observed a handful of times. The chain is built from TRBV15 and TRBJ2-1, with a weak D call TRBD2 (5 bases). Trimming shortened V by 3 bases and J by 10 bases, and 10 bases separated the two germline ends. CDR1 is LNHNV, CDR2 YYDKDF, per germline (reference sequence). The length of the CDR3 is 12 residues. The CDR3 region is CATSREVGEQFF. The DNA for the CDR3 is TGTGCCACCAGCAGGGAGGTAGGCGAGCAGTTCTTC.

This chain uses TRBV7-9 with TRBJ2-2; no clear D. This CDR3 spans 13 amino acids. Trimming took 9 bases from V and 3 from J, leaving 11 bases between them. Germline values: CDR1 SEHNR, CDR2 FQNEAQ (reference sequence). The CDR3, as DNA: TGTGCCAGTGGGCCTTGGGACACCGGGGAGCTGTTTTTT. Translated: CASGPWDTGELFF.

This clone was counted between two and nine times. DNA for the CDR3: TGTGCCAGCAGCCAAACACTAGCGGGGATCAATGAGCAGTTCTTC. This encodes CASSQTLAGINEQFF. This chain joins TRBV7-3 and TRBJ2-1, with 10 bases identical to TRBD2. Looked up from germline, CDR1 is SGHTA and CDR2 is FQGTGA. V was pared by 5 bases and J by 6 bases, with 7 bases of the junction left unmatched. The CDR3 sequence is 15 residues long.

The DNA for the CDR3 is TGTGCCAGCAGTGCAAGGGAGGGGTACGCTGAAGCTTTCTTT. As protein: CASSAREGYAEAFF. The J gene is TRBJ1-1, the V gene TRBV2; D possibly corresponds to TRBD1 (5 bases). This CDR3 comprises 14 residues. Germline CDR1 and CDR2: SNHLY and FYNNEI. The ends were cut back, 4 bases at V and 6 bases at J, with 15 bases in the middle.

This clone has a handful of counts. This sequence joins TRBV28 and TRBJ2-1; 10 positions agree with TRBD2. Trimming took 3 bases from V and 4 from J; bases not matched to a gene: 9. Germline CDR1 and CDR2: MDHEN and SYDVKM. This CDR3 is 17 amino acids long. CDR3 coding DNA: TGTGCCAGCAGTTTCTTCTCGCTAGCGGGAGCGTACAATGAGCAGTTCTTC. Translated, it gives CASSFFSLAGAYNEQFF.

This clone has a handful of counts. The rearrangement uses TRBV6-5 and TRBJ2-3, with D possibly being TRBD2 (6 bases). The CDR3 sequence is 15 residues long. Germline values: CDR1 MNHEY, CDR2 SVGAGI. Between the trimmed V and J ends, which lost 6 bases and 6 bases, there was a span of 19 bases. The CDR3 loop reads CASRETVDREDTQYF. The CDR3 DNA reads TGTGCCAGCAGAGAGACTGTGGATCGGGAGGATACGCAGTATTTT.

The chain couples TRBV30 to TRBJ2-7; 13 bases are a match to TRBD2. Per the germline V gene, CDR1 is GTSNPN and CDR2 is SVGIG (reference sequence). CDR3 length: 15 amino acids. Trimming at V came to 4 bases and at J to 1 base, leaving 4 bases not matched to a gene. This CDR3 is CAWTQGLAGSYEQYF. The CDR3 region has the DNA TGTGCCTGGACCCAGGGACTAGCGGGGTCCTACGAGCAGTACTTC.

This clone was counted only a few times. This chain connects TRBV30 to TRBJ1-5; D not certain. With 5 bases removed from V and 3 bases from J, the gap between germline ends came to 14 bases. The CDR3 loop spans 14 amino acids. In germline, CDR1 is GTSNPN, CDR2 SVGIG (reference sequence). CDR3 coding DNA: TGTGCCTGGGCCGCGTATCGTGACAATCAGCCCCAGCATTTT. Its translation: CAWAAYRDNQPQHF.

The chain recombines TRBV4-1 with TRBJ2-3; 13 bases align to TRBD2. The V segment lost 2 bases and the J segment 4 bases; nucleotides outside the gene matches: 6. This CDR3 spans 17 amino acids. The germline CDR1 and CDR2 sequences are MGHRA and YSYEKL. The CDR3 spells CASSQYGLAGASDTQYF. The CDR3 coding sequence is TGCGCCAGCAGCCAATATGGACTAGCGGGAGCATCAGATACGCAGTATTTT.

The chain uses TRBV5-6 and TRBJ2-5, with D perhaps matching TRBD1 (5 bases). This CDR3 spans 17 amino acids. From germline, CDR1 is SGHDT and CDR2 YYEEEE. V dropped 1 base and J dropped 2 bases, with 18 bases sitting between them. The DNA of the CDR3 is TGTGCCAGCAGCTTGCTGGGCCTAGGTAGGGGACAAGAGACCCAGTACTTC. Amino acids: CASSLLGLGRGQETQYF.

The chain uses TRBV7-8 and TRBJ1-1, with a possible D match to TRBD1 (6 bases). Trimming took off 5 bases at V and 3 bases at J, with 13 bases between the two ends. The V gene's germline CDR1 is SGHVS and CDR2 FQNEAQ. There are 14 residues in the CDR3. CDR3: CASSPQGRYTEAFF. As DNA, the CDR3 is TGTGCCAGCAGCCCACAGGGTCGGTACACTGAAGCTTTCTTT.

This clone has only a few counts. The gene calls are TRBV7-9 and TRBJ2-1; 14 nucleotides agree with TRBD2. V trimming: 5 bases; J trimming: 13 bases; junction bases outside the gene matches: 7. From germline, CDR1 is SEHNR and CDR2 FQNEAQ (reference sequence). The CDR3 contains 14 residues. The CDR3: CASSGPGLAGEQFF. The CDR3 nucleotides are TGTGCCAGCAGCGGACCGGGACTAGCGGGAGAACAGTTCTTC.

The V and J genes are TRBV18 and TRBJ2-7, with TRBD2 matching over 7 bases. This CDR3 spans 11 amino acids. J lost 4 bases, V lost 8 bases, and 2 bases had no gene match. Germline assignment: CDR1 KGHSH and CDR2 LQKENI. This chain's CDR3 is CASRREYEQYF. The CDR3 nucleotides are TGTGCCAGCCGGCGGGAGTACGAGCAGTACTTC.

The chain has TRBV7-2 and TRBJ2-5, with TRBD2 identical over 7 bases. V lost 1 base to trimming and J lost 7 bases; unmatched junction nucleotides: 6. Germline CDR1 SGHTA, CDR2 FQGNSA. The length of the CDR3 is 14 residues. As DNA, the CDR3 is TGTGCCAGCAGCTTAGTCCGGGGGGTATGGACCCAGTACTTC. This translates into CASSLVRGVWTQYF.

This clone was observed a few times. The chain carries TRBV28 and TRBJ1-2; possibly TRBD1 for D (5 bases). Germline CDR1 is MDHEN and CDR2 is SYDVKM. The germline V and J ends were trimmed by 5 bases and 6 bases, with 16 bases remaining between them. The CDR3 loop spans 14 amino acids. CDR3 sequence reads: CASSGQGLGDGYTF. The CDR3 nucleotides read TGTGCCAGCAGTGGCCAGGGACTCGGAGATGGCTACACCTTC.

This clone was seen a handful of times. The chain carries TRBV28 and TRBJ1-5; the match to TRBD1 covers 12 bases. The CDR3 has 16 amino acids. V shed 4 bases and J 6 bases; nucleotides not matched to a gene: 7. CDR1 is MDHEN, CDR2 SYDVKM, per germline. The CDR3 region is CASSSRDRGPTQPQHF. As DNA, the CDR3 is TGTGCCAGCAGTTCCAGGGACAGGGGGCCCACTCAGCCCCAGCATTTT.

V and J are TRBV9 and TRBJ2-1; D is ambiguous. Trimming removed 2 bases from V and 0 bases from J, with 12 bases in between. Germline V lookup: CDR1 SGDLS, CDR2 YYNGEE. This CDR3 region has 16 residues. Written as DNA, the CDR3 is TGTGCCAGCAGCGTTCAGGATTTTAGCTCCTACAATGAGCAGTTCTTC. This codes for CASSVQDFSSYNEQFF.